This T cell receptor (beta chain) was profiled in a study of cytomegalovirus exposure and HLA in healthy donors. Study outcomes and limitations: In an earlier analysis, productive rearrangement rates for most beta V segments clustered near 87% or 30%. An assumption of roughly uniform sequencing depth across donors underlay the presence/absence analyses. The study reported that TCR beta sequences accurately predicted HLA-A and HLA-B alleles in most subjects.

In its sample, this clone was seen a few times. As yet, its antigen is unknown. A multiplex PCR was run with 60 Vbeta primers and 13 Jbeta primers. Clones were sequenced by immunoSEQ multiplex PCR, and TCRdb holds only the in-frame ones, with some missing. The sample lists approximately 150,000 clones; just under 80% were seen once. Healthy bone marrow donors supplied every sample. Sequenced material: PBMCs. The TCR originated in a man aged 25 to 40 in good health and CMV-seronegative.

CDR3 nucleotide sequence: TGTGCCAGCAGTTTCGAGGAGGGCGGCGAGCAGTACTTC. This gives the protein CASSFEEGGEQYF. This chain links TRBV27 with TRBJ2-7; possibly TRBD2 for D (6 bases). CDR3 length equals 13 residues. CDR1 MNHEY and CDR2 SMNVEV come from the germline V gene (reference sequence). With 3 bases removed from V and 6 bases from J, the gap between germline ends came to 12 bases.